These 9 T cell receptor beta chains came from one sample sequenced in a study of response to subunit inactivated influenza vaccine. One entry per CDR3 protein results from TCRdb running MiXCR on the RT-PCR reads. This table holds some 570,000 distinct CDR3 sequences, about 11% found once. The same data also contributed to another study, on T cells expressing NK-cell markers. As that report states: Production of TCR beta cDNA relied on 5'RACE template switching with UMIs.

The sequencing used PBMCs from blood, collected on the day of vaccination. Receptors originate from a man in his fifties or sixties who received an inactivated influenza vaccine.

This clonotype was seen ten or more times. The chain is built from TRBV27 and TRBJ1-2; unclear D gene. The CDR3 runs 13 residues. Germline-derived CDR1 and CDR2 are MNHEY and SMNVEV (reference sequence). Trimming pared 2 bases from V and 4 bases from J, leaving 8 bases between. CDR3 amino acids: CASSLGRSYGYTF. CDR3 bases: TGTGCCAGCAGTTTAGGGCGGTCCTATGGCTACACCTTC.

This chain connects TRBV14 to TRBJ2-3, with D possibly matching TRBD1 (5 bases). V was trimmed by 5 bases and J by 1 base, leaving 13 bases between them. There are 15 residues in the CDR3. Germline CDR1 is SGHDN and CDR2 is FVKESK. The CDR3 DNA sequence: TGTGCCAGCAGCGGTTTCAGGGAAGGCACAGATACGCAGTATTTT. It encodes CASSGFREGTDTQYF.

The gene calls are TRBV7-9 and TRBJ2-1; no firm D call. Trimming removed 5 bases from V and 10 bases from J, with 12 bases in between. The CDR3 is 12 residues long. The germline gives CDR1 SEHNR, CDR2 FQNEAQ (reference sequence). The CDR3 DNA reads TGTGCCAGCAGCCCCATTGGTCGGGAGCAGTTCTTC. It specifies CASSPIGREQFF.

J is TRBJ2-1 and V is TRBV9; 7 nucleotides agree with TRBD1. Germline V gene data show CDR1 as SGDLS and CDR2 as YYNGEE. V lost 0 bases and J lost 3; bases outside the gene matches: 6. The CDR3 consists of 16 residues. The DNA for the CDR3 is TGTGCCAGCAGCGTAGGTGGTAGACAGGGCTACAATGAGCAGTTCTTC. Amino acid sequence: CASSVGGRQGYNEQFF.

The CDR3 protein is CASSWTGGTYEQYF. The CDR3 DNA follows: TGTGCCAGCAGCTGGACAGGGGGCACCTACGAGCAGTACTTC. J is TRBJ2-7 and V is TRBV7-9, with 11 bases fitting TRBD1. V was pared by 4 bases and J by 2 bases, with 1 base of the junction left unmatched. Germline lookup yields CDR1 SEHNR and CDR2 FQNEAQ (reference sequence). This CDR3 has 14 residues.

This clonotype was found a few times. The CDR3: CASSLDGNEQYF. The DNA for the CDR3 is TGCGCCAGCAGCCTGGACGGAAATGAGCAGTACTTC. V and J are TRBV5-1 and TRBJ2-7; D gene uncertain. The CDR3 length is 12 residues. Per germline, CDR1 SGHRS and CDR2 YFSETQ. V was cut by 4 bases and J by 7 bases, with 12 bases left in between.

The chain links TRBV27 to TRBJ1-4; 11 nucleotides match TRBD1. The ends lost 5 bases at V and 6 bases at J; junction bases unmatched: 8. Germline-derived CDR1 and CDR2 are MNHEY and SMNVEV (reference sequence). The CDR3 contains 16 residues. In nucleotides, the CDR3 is TGTGCCAGCAGTCTAGGACCGGGACAGGGGGATGAAAAACTGTTTTTT. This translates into CASSLGPGQGDEKLFF. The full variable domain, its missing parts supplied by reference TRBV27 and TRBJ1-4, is EAQVTQNPRYLITVTGKKLTVTCSQNMNHEYMSWYRQDPGLGLRQIYYSMNVEVTDKGDVPEGYKVSRKEKRNFPLILESPSPNQTSLYFCASSLGPGQGDEKLFFGSGTQLSVL.

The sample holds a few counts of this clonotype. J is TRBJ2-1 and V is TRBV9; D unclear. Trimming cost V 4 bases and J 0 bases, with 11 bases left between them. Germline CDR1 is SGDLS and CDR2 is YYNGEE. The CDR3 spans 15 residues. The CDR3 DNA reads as TGTGCCAGCAGCTCGGGTTCGAGCTCCTACAATGAGCAGTTCTTC. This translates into CASSSGSSSYNEQFF.

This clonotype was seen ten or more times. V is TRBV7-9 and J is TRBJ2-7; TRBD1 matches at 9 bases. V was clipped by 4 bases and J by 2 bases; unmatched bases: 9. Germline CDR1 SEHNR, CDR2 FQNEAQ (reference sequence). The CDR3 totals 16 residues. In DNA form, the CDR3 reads TGTGCCAGCAGCTCCTCGTCCGGGACAGGGACCTACGAGCAGTACTTC. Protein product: CASSSSSGTGTYEQYF.